The 13 T cell receptor beta chains below all came from one sample that was sequenced in a study of regulatory T cells in long-lasting Graves disease (dated by TCRdb to about 2021). What this sample's time point label stands for: newly diagnosed GD, antithyroid drugs for less than 3 months. For both TCR sequencing and RNA sequencing, RNA was extracted from PBMCs using TRIzol. The library was built by means of multiplex PCR. The run used an Illumina HiSeq 4000. iRepertoire HTBI primers and Arm-PCR amplification of CDR3 regions were used to construct TCR beta libraries. In TCRdb, the public reads were trimmed at Q25 with fastp and aligned with MiXCR, with productive beta chains retained. CDR3 protein sequences are deduplicated, and each keeps its most common genes and DNA. The sample includes around 360,000 distinct CDR3 sequences, with 15% to 20% observed a single time. The leading ten clones occupy around 20% of the sample.

These same data were also listed under a study on T cells in Graves' hyperthyroidism and ophthalmopathy.

The source was peripheral blood mononuclear cells (PBMCs), collected at new diagnosis, from a patient treated with antithyroid drugs. Source of these receptors: a woman aged 18-30 years with Graves disease. Donor details come from another sample of the same person, matched by shared clones.

This clonotype was counted ten times or more. V is TRBV28 and J is TRBJ2-4; no definite D call. CDR1 MDHEN and CDR2 SYDVKM come from the germline V gene. The length of the CDR3 is 13 residues. The germline V and J ends were trimmed by 3 bases and 3 bases, with 6 bases remaining between them. The CDR3 sequence: CASSFLDKNIQYF. CDR3 in DNA: TGTGCCAGCAGTTTTCTGGACAAAAACATTCAGTACTTC.

The chain links TRBV10-3 to TRBJ2-7; D remains unclear. Germline CDR1 is ENHRY and CDR2 is SYGVKD. Deletions cut 10 bases from V and 0 bases from J, with 13 bases between. The CDR3 covers 13 residues. In DNA form, the CDR3 reads TGTGCCAGTCTGGCGGCCAGCTCCTACGAGCAGTACTTC. This translates into CASLAASSYEQYF.

Notes on this clonotype: A far larger clone is off by one base, so a read error is likely. The rearrangement uses TRBV9 and TRBJ2-7; either TRBD1 or TRBD2 may supply D (6 bases each). Germline V gives CDR1 SGDLS, CDR2 YYNGEE. CDR3 length: 15 residues. The V and J ends lost 5 bases and 7 bases respectively, with 22 bases between them. For the CDR3, the DNA is TGTGCCAGCAGGTCCGGGGGCGGACCCTACAATGAGCAGTACTTC. This translates into CASRSGGGPYNEQYF.

The chain recombines TRBV5-1 with TRBJ2-6, with D hard to call. The ends were cut back, 0 bases at V and 1 base at J, with 11 bases in the middle. The CDR3 contains 17 residues. CDR1 and CDR2 from the germline V gene are SGHRS and YFSETQ. The CDR3 sequence: CASSLVVTGSGANVLTF. The DNA of the CDR3 is TGCGCCAGCAGCTTGGTTGTGACCGGATCTGGGGCCAACGTCCTGACTTTC.

This clonotype was observed a handful of times. V gene TRBV2 combines with J gene TRBJ1-6, with TRBD1 identical over 8 bases. V was pared by 8 bases and J by 6 bases, with 15 bases of the junction left unmatched. The germline V gene has CDR1 SNHLY and CDR2 FYNNEI. The CDR3 totals 17 residues. CDR3 nucleotide sequence: TGTGCCAGCGTTGGGGCCAGGGGGCTAATTGGTAATTCACCCCTCCACTTT. Its protein product is CASVGARGLIGNSPLHF.

This clonotype was detected only a few times. V usage is TRBV12-3 or TRBV12-4 and J usage is TRBJ2-7; no firm D call. The CDR3 extends over 12 amino acids. Between the trimmed V and J ends, which lost 2 bases and 5 bases, there was a span of 7 bases. The CDR3, as DNA: TGTGCCAGCAGTTTAATCACAAACGAGCAGTACTTC. Amino acids: CASSLITNEQYF.

This chain links TRBV5-4 with TRBJ1-3; D unresolved. There are 16 residues in the CDR3. Trimming left V 0 bases short and J 4 bases short, with 14 bases between. CDR1 SGHNT and CDR2 YYREEE come from the germline V gene (reference sequence). Here the CDR3 DNA reads TGTGCCAGCAGCTTGGCCCGCAGCACCGGCGGAAACACCATATATTTT. Its protein is CASSLARSTGGNTIYF.

The V and J genes are TRBV19 and TRBJ1-5; D is perhaps TRBD1 (5 bases). Germline values: CDR1 LNHDA, CDR2 SQIVND (reference sequence). Deletions cut 7 bases from V and 5 bases from J, with 15 bases between. The CDR3 has 14 amino acids. The CDR3 region has the DNA TGTGCCAGTACTAATCTTGCGGGGGATCAGCCCCAGCATTTT. It yields the protein CASTNLAGDQPQHF.

Note on this clonotype: Since a far larger clone is one base different, this is likely a read error. The chain has TRBV7-3 and TRBJ2-3, with D perhaps TRBD2 (6 bases). Germline CDR1 reads SGHTA; CDR2 reads FQGTGA. The CDR3 runs 14 residues. The CDR3 nucleotides read TGTGCCAACAGCGCGGGACTCAGCACAGATACGCAGTATTTT. Translated: CANSAGLSTDTQYF.

This clonotype was found many times. This sequence joins TRBV28 and TRBJ2-7, with 7 bases lining up with TRBD1. With V trimmed by 3 bases and J by 0 bases, 2 bases remained unmatched. The CDR3 extends over 14 amino acids. The germline CDR1 and CDR2 sequences are MDHEN and SYDVKM. This CDR3 is CASSFRDSSYEQYF. The CDR3 nucleotides read TGTGCCAGCAGTTTCCGGGACAGCTCCTACGAGCAGTACTTC.

This clonotype was observed at least ten times. The V and J genes are TRBV7-3 and TRBJ2-1; D ambiguous. Trimming stripped 1 base from V and 0 bases from J, with 7 bases between. Germline CDR1 SGHTA, CDR2 FQGTGA. The CDR3 covers 15 residues. CDR3: CASSLSPGSYNEQFF. CDR3 coding DNA: TGTGCCAGCAGCTTAAGCCCGGGCTCCTACAATGAGCAGTTCTTC. Combining the CDR3 with reference TRBV7-3 and TRBJ2-1 gives the whole variable domain GAGVSQTPSNKVTEKGKYVELRCDPISGHTALYWYRQSLGQGPEFLIYFQGTGAADDSGLPNDRFFAVRPEGSVSTLKIQRTERGDSAVYLCASSLSPGSYNEQFFGPGTRLTVL.

The chain combines TRBV5-5 with TRBJ1-4; 8 nucleotides agree with TRBD1. The CDR3 has 16 amino acids. V was pared by 0 bases and J by 8 bases, with 9 bases of the junction left unmatched. Germline CDR1 reads SGHKS; CDR2 reads YYEKEE (reference sequence). The CDR3 here is CASSLGTGRWMEKLFF. CDR3 nucleotide sequence: TGTGCCAGCAGCTTGGGGACAGGGAGGTGGATGGAAAAACTGTTTTTT.

The chain has TRBV12-3 or TRBV12-4 and TRBJ2-2; 9 bases agree with TRBD1. This CDR3 contains 15 residues. With 4 bases clipped from V and 4 bases from J, the junction kept 4 bases outside the gene matches. The CDR3 here is CASSSDRGATGELFF. In nucleotides, the CDR3 is TGTGCCAGCAGTTCGGACAGGGGTGCCACCGGGGAGCTGTTTTTT.